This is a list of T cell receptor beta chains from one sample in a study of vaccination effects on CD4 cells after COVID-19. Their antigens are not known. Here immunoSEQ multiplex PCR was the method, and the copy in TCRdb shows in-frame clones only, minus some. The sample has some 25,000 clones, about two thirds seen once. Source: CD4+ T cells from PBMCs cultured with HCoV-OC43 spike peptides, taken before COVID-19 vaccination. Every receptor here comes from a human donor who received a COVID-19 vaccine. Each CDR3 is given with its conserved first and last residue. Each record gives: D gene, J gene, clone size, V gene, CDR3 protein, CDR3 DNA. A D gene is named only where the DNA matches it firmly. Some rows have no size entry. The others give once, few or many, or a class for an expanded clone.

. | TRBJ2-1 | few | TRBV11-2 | CASSLEVSTNEQFF | TGTGCCAGCAGCTTAGAGGTCAGCACCAATGAGCAGTTCTTC
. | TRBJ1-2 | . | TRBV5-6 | CASSLQGRNYGYTF | TGTGCCAGCAGCTTGCAGGGGAGGAACTATGGCTACACCTTC
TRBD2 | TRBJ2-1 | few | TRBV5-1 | CASHGGTSVYNEQFF | TGCGCCAGCCACGGGGGGACTAGTGTCTACAATGAGCAGTTCTTC
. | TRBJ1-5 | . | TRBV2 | CASSQSNRGNQPQHF | TGTGCCAGCAGCCAATCGAACAGGGGCAATCAGCCCCAGCATTTT
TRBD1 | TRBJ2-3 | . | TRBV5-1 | CASSLVRGQGAGDTQYF | TGCGCCAGCAGCTTAGTTCGAGGACAGGGGGCAGGAGATACGCAGTATTTT
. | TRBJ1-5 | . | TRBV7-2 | CASSPNTNQPQHF | TGTGCCAGCAGCCCGAATACCAATCAGCCCCAGCATTTT
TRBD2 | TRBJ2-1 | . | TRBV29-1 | CSVRTSGISEQFF | TGCAGCGTTCGGACTAGCGGGATCAGTGAGCAGTTCTTC
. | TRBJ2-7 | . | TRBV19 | CASSIGDTYNYEQYF | TGTGCCAGTAGTATAGGGGACACTTATAACTACGAGCAGTACTTC
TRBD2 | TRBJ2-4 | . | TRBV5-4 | CASSPTTGLAGPLAKNIQYF | TGTGCCAGCAGCCCGACGACTGGTCTAGCGGGGCCTCTAGCCAAAAACATTCAGTACTTC
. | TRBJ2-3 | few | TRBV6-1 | CASSANRVNQGSDTQYF | TGTGCCAGCAGTGCAAACAGGGTAAATCAAGGTTCCGATACGCAGTATTTT
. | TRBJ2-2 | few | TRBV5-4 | CASSLQGGELFF | TGTGCCAGCAGCCTACAAGGAGGGGAGCTGTTTTTT
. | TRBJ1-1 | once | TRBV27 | CASNNRATTEAFF | TGTGCCAGCAACAACAGGGCGACCACTGAAGCTTTCTTT
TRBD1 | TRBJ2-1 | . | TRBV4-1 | CASSQDLGGQGTPWVYNEQFF | TGCGCCAGCAGCCAAGATTTAGGCGGACAGGGGACCCCCTGGGTTTACAATGAGCAGTTCTTC
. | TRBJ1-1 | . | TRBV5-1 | CASSPRSGAGTEAFF | TGCGCCAGCAGCCCCCGGTCGGGGGCAGGGACTGAAGCTTTCTTT
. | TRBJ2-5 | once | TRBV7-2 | CASSVGIAGETQYF | TGTGCCAGCAGCGTTGGGATAGCCGGGGAGACCCAGTACTTC
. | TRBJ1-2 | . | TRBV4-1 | CASRPTGTNYGYTF | TGCGCCAGCAGACCGACAGGAACTAACTATGGCTACACCTTC
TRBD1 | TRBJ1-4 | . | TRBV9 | CASSVAGGDEKLFF | TGTGCCAGCAGCGTAGCAGGGGGCGATGAAAAACTGTTTTTT
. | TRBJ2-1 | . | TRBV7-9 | CASSTQAPEQFF | TGTGCCAGCAGCACACAGGCCCCTGAGCAGTTCTTC
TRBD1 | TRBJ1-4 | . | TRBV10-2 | CASAGQGSEKLFF | TGCGCCAGCGCGGGACAGGGGAGTGAAAAACTGTTTTTT
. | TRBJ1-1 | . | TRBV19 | CASSMGMNTEAFF | TGTGCCAGTAGTATGGGGATGAACACTGAAGCTTTCTTT
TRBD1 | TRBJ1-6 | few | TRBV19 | CASNDQTGANSPLHF | TGTGCCAGTAACGACCAAACAGGGGCGAATTCACCCCTCCACTTT
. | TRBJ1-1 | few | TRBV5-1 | CASSRGGGMNTEAFF | TGCGCCAGCAGCCGAGGGGGAGGAATGAACACTGAAGCTTTCTTT
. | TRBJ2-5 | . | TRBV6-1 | CASSELGYQETQYF | TGTGCCAGCAGTGAACTAGGGTACCAAGAGACCCAGTACTTC
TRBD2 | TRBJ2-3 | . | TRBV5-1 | CASSQGLAGTLDTQYF | TGCGCCAGCAGCCAAGGACTAGCGGGGACCTTGGATACGCAGTATTTT
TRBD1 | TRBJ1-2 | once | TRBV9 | CASSPSPTGGGYTF | TGTGCCAGCAGCCCCTCCCCCACAGGGGGTGGCTACACCTTC
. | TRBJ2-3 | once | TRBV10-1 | CASSAEGRPTDTQYF | TGCGCCAGCAGTGCAGAGGGGCGACCCACAGATACGCAGTATTTT
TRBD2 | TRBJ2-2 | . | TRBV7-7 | CASSSGTTYTGELFF | TGTGCCAGCAGCTCCGGGACTACCTACACCGGGGAGCTGTTTTTT
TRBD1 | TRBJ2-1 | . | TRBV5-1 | CASSLPGSIGGRGSYNEQFF | TGCGCCAGCAGCCTTCCGGGGTCCATTGGGGGCAGGGGGTCTTACAATGAGCAGTTCTTC
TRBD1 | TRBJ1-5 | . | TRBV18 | CASSPIPGTEGQPQHF | TGTGCCAGCTCACCTATTCCCGGGACAGAGGGACAGCCCCAGCATTTT
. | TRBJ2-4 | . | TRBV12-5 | CASGSTRDPTNIQYF | TGTGCTAGTGGCTCAACCCGGGACCCTACAAACATTCAGTACTTC
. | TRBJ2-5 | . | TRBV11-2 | CASSKGRITQYF | TGTGCCAGCAGCAAGGGACGGATTACCCAGTACTTC
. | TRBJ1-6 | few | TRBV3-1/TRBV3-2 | CASSSRYRVGSPLHF | TGTGCCAGCAGTAGCCGATACAGGGTGGGGTCACCCCTCCACTTT
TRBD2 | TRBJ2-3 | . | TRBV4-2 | CASSQDRLAGEADTQYF | TGTGCCAGCAGCCAAGATCGACTAGCGGGAGAGGCAGATACGCAGTATTTT
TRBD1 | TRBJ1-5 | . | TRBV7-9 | CASSLATGGSQPQHF | TGTGCCAGCAGCTTAGCAACAGGGGGCAGTCAGCCCCAGCATTTT
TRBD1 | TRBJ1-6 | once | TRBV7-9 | CASSDRERSPLHF | TGTGCCAGCAGCGACAGGGAGCGTTCACCCCTCCACTTT
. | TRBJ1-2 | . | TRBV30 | CAWNLGPGNGYTF | TGTGCCTGGAATTTAGGCCCAGGGAATGGCTACACCTTC
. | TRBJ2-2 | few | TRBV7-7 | CASSSVGAGTGELFF | TGTGCCAGCAGCTCCGTTGGTGCGGGGACCGGGGAGCTGTTTTTT
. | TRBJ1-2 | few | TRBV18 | CASSPGLTTRHAYTF | TGTGCCAGCTCACCGGGCCTGACGACGCGGCATGCCTACACCTTC
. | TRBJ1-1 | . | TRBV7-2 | CASSLRRDAEAFF | TGTGCCAGCAGCTTAAGGAGGGATGCTGAAGCTTTCTTT
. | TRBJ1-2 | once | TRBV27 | CASSLSPMGSTGSRLIYGYTF | TGTGCCAGCAGTTTATCGCCGATGGGTTCGACAGGCTCGCGGTTAATCTATGGCTACACCTTC
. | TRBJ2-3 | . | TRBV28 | CASRPGTSTDTQYF | TGTGCCAGCAGACCCGGGACTAGCACAGATACGCAGTATTTT
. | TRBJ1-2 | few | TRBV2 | CASKMNDLNYGYTF | TGTGCCAGCAAGATGAACGACCTAAACTATGGCTACACCTTC
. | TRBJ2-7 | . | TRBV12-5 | CASGLPVSPREQYF | TGTGCTAGTGGTTTGCCTGTCTCACCCAGGGAGCAGTACTTC
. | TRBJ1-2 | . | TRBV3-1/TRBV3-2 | CASSQVQNYGYTF | TGTGCCAGCAGCCAAGTCCAGAACTATGGCTACACCTTC
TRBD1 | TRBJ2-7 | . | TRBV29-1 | CSVKDRDSDRYEQYF | TGCAGCGTTAAAGACCGGGACAGCGACCGCTACGAGCAGTACTTC
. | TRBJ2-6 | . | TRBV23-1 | CASRSGTLANVLTF | TGCGCCAGCAGATCCGGGACTCTGGCCAACGTCCTGACTTTC
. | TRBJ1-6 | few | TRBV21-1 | CASSTNRNSPLHF | TGTGCCAGCAGCACAAACCGGAATTCACCCCTCCACTTT
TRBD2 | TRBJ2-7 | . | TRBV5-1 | CASSLGGLAGSAEQYF | TGCGCCAGCAGCTTGGGGGGCCTAGCGGGGTCCGCCGAGCAGTACTTC
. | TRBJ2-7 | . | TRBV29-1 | CSVQGRGGPGEQYF | TGCAGCGTTCAGGGGAGGGGCGGTCCGGGAGAGCAGTACTTC
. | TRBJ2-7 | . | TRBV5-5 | CASSLFRQSYGTHEQYF | TGTGCCAGCAGCTTGTTCCGGCAGTCTTATGGAACCCACGAGCAGTACTTC
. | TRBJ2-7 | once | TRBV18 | CASSRTASSYEQYF | TGTGCCAGCTCACGGACGGCCAGCTCCTACGAGCAGTACTTC
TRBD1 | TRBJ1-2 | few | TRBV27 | CASSSTGGWFGYTF | TGTGCCAGCAGCTCGACAGGGGGCTGGTTTGGCTACACCTTC
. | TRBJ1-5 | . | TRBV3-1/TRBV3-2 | CASSQAGNYQPQHF | TGTGCCAGCAGCCAAGCAGGGAATTATCAGCCCCAGCATTTT
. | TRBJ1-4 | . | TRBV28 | CASRGPVEKLFF | TGTGCCAGCAGGGGACCAGTTGAAAAACTGTTTTTT
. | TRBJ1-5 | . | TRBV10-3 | CAISPVNSDQPQHF | TGTGCCATCAGCCCGGTCAATTCGGATCAGCCCCAGCATTTT